Below are 13 T cell receptor beta chains sequenced from a single sample in a study of T cell repertoires in breast cancer. An expanded emulsion RT-PCR with primers for all TCR V genes paired CD8+ T cell chains. Blocking oligonucleotides added to a second nested PCR suppressed unpaired genes. TCRdb itself ran the emulsion pairing reads through MiXCR, one entry per CDR3 protein. Here the sample spans about 40,000 distinct CDR3 sequences, 45% being singletons. Sample: CD8+ T cells. These receptors were obtained from a pool of human donors with breast cancer or a healthy control (not recorded which).

This clonotype appeared a few times. The chain uses TRBV20-1 and TRBJ2-2; D not certain. This CDR3 spans 13 amino acids. Germline CDR1 is DFQATT and CDR2 is SNEGSKA (reference sequence). V was cut by 6 bases and J by 1 base, with 9 bases left in between. The CDR3 nucleotides are TGCAGTGCCCAGTCAGGGAACACCGGGGAGCTGTTTTTT. Amino acids: CSAQSGNTGELFF.

This clonotype was seen a few times. The V call is TRBV5-1, the J call TRBJ1-2, with 9 bases that match TRBD1. Germline loops: CDR1 SGHRS, CDR2 YFSETQ. This CDR3 has 15 residues. J lost 2 bases, V lost 3 bases, and 5 bases had no gene match. CDR3: CASSSQTGGNYGYTF. CDR3 nucleotides: TGCGCCAGCAGCTCCCAGACAGGGGGGAACTATGGCTACACCTTC.

This clonotype was detected a few times. The genes are TRBV6-1 and TRBJ2-3, with TRBD2 matching over 10 bases. Germline V gives CDR1 MNHNS, CDR2 SASEGT. The length of the CDR3 is 14 residues. Trimming removed 8 bases from V and 3 bases from J; junction bases left unmatched: 5. The CDR3 region is CASLLAGRTDTQYF. Here the CDR3 DNA reads TGTGCCAGCCTACTAGCGGGGAGAACAGATACGCAGTATTTT.

Within the sample, this clonotype is medium-sized. The chain recombines TRBV27 with TRBJ1-1; D unclear. Germline-derived CDR1 and CDR2 are MNHEY and SMNVEV (reference sequence). Between the trimmed V and J ends, which lost 3 bases and 2 bases, there was a span of 7 bases. This CDR3 comprises 13 residues. CDR3 sequence reads: CASSFGSNTEAFF. For the CDR3, the DNA is TGTGCCAGCAGTTTTGGGTCTAACACTGAAGCTTTCTTT.

The DNA of the CDR3 is TGCGCCAGCAGCCAAGTGACAGGGTTGGATGGCTACACCTTC. Protein product: CASSQVTGLDGYTF. This chain uses TRBV4-1 with TRBJ1-2; 7 nucleotides agree with TRBD1. Looked up from germline, CDR1 is MGHRA and CDR2 is YSYEKL. The CDR3 sequence is 14 residues long. Trimming at V came to 1 base and at J to 6 bases, leaving 5 bases not matched to a gene.

The sample holds many counts of this clonotype. This rearrangement joins TRBV15 to TRBJ2-1, with 9 nucleotides matching TRBD2. Germline CDR1 reads LNHNV; CDR2 reads YYDKDF (reference sequence). The CDR3 is 15 residues long. Unmatched junction bases numbered 6, after V lost 0 bases and J lost 9 bases. CDR3 sequence reads: CATSRDRASGAEQFF. The CDR3 DNA sequence: TGTGCCACCAGCAGAGATAGGGCTAGCGGGGCTGAGCAGTTCTTC.

The J gene is TRBJ2-1, the V gene TRBV6-1; 8 bases match TRBD2. Germline CDR1 and CDR2: MNHNS and SASEGT. V was pared by 7 bases and J by 4 bases, with 3 bases of the junction left unmatched. The CDR3 has 13 amino acids. Written as DNA, the CDR3 is TGTGCCAGCATGCGGGAGGCTTACAATGAGCAGTTCTTC. Translating gives CASMREAYNEQFF.

Only a few counts were recorded for this clonotype. V and J are TRBV27 and TRBJ1-3; D not resolved. The CDR3 totals 11 residues. Trimming removed 7 bases at V and 4 bases at J, with 5 bases between. Germline V gives CDR1 MNHEY, CDR2 SMNVEV (reference sequence). As DNA, the CDR3 is TGTGCCAGCAAACCCGGAAACACCATATATTTT. Translation gives CASKPGNTIYF.

This clonotype showed up many times. The chain couples TRBV15 to TRBJ2-6; D possibly corresponds to TRBD2 (6 bases). The CDR3 spans 16 residues. The V gene's germline CDR1 is LNHNV and CDR2 YYDKDF (reference sequence). V was cut by 5 bases and J by 2 bases, with 13 bases left in between. The CDR3 protein is CATSFMGGTGANVLTF. The CDR3 coding sequence is TGTGCCACCAGCTTCATGGGCGGGACTGGGGCCAACGTCCTGACTTTC.

In this sample, this clonotype turned up once. V is TRBV4-1 and J is TRBJ2-5; 9 bases line up with TRBD1. Losses at the gene ends were 0 bases for V and 2 bases for J; bases not matched to a gene: 4. CDR3 length: 16 residues. CDR1 and CDR2 (germline): MGHRA, YSYEKL. The CDR3, as DNA: TGCGCCAGCAGCCAAGACGACAGGGGGATTCAAGAGACCCAGTACTTC. Its protein product is CASSQDDRGIQETQYF.

The chain is built from TRBV30 and TRBJ1-2, with 8 positions matching TRBD1. Per germline, CDR1 GTSNPN and CDR2 SVGIG (reference sequence). The V segment lost 1 base and the J segment 0 bases; nucleotides outside the gene matches: 4. CDR3 length: 15 amino acids. In nucleotides, the CDR3 is TGTGCCTGGAGTGGGACAGGGCGAGCTAACTATGGCTACACCTTC. Protein sequence: CAWSGTGRANYGYTF.

This clonotype was observed a handful of times. This chain uses TRBV20-1 with TRBJ2-3, with 8 bases matching TRBD2. V shed 4 bases and J 9 bases; nucleotides not matched to a gene: 6. Per germline, CDR1 DFQATT and CDR2 SNEGSKA (reference sequence). The CDR3 spans 12 residues. The CDR3 DNA reads TGCAGTGCTACGCGGGGGGCAGGAACGCAGTATTTT. Protein sequence: CSATRGAGTQYF.

This sequence joins TRBV14 and TRBJ1-2; a weak D match, TRBD1 (6 bases). Per germline, CDR1 SGHDN and CDR2 FVKESK. The V and J ends lost 5 bases and 4 bases respectively, with 29 bases between them. This CDR3 region has 19 residues. The CDR3 is CASSAHRGDRFSSLYGYTF. The CDR3 coding sequence is TGTGCCAGCAGCGCTCACCGGGGAGACAGGTTTTCTTCCCTCTATGGCTACACCTTC.